The T cell receptor beta chain under discussion was sequenced for a study of control samples from healthy donors and cancer patients. Only in-frame clones appear in the TCRdb table, and some are missing; sequencing was by immunoSEQ multiplex PCR. The profile shows tens of thousands of clones, 80% to 90% of them singletons. The sequence came from a woman between 45 and 65 years old with lung cancer. Sequenced material: PBMCs.

The CDR3 loop is CASRLSGGRTDTQYF. The CDR3 DNA sequence: TGTGCCAGCAGACTTAGCGGGGGGCGCACAGATACGCAGTATTTT. V is TRBV6-5 and J is TRBJ2-3; 10 bases map to TRBD2. With V trimmed by 6 bases and J by 1 base, 4 bases remained unmatched. The germline CDR1 and CDR2 sequences are MNHEY and SVGAGI. The CDR3 is 15 amino acids.